One sample yielded the 6 T cell receptor beta chains listed below, sequenced in a study of shared clonotypes between healthy human individuals. The method was immunoSEQ multiplex PCR; TCRdb's version includes in-frame clones alone and lacks a portion of them. In the table there are a few million clones, more than 85% of which are singletons. Sequenced: naive CD4+ T cells from PBMCs. Stated subset: CD45RA+ positively selected. Every receptor here comes from a man aged 18-30 years in good health. Some clones in this sample may be carry-over from other donors' samples.

The chain has TRBV25-1 and TRBJ2-3, with 9 bases aligning to TRBD2. The CDR3 runs to 14 residues. After removal of 6 bases from V and 2 bases from J, the junction contained 3 bases not matched to a gene. Germline V gives CDR1 MGHDK, CDR2 SYGVNS. In nucleotides, the CDR3 is TGTGCCAGCAGGACTAGCGGATTCACAGATACGCAGTATTTT. Translation gives CASRTSGFTDTQYF.

Only one count was recorded for this clone. J is TRBJ2-1 and V is TRBV5-6; 10 bases fit TRBD2. The trim removed 2 bases at V and 12 bases at J, leaving 11 bases unmatched. The CDR3 loop spans 15 amino acids. CDR1 and CDR2 from the germline V gene are SGHDT and YYEEEE. This chain's CDR3 is CASSFGSGRNNGQFF. The CDR3 DNA reads TGTGCCAGCAGCTTCGGTAGCGGGAGGAATAACGGGCAGTTCTTC.

The V gene is TRBV30, the J gene TRBJ2-1; 8 bases fit TRBD2. This CDR3 spans 15 amino acids. Germline-derived CDR1 and CDR2 are GTSNPN and SVGIG (reference sequence). After removal of 1 base from V and 8 bases from J, the junction contained 10 bases not matched to a gene. Here the CDR3 reads CAWSAGRAAKDEQFF. For the CDR3, the DNA is TGTGCCTGGAGTGCCGGGAGGGCCGCCAAGGATGAGCAGTTCTTC.

The chain uses TRBV29-1 and TRBJ2-1; tentative D call: TRBD2 (6 bases). The CDR3 is made up of 13 amino acids. Trimming removed 1 base at V and 7 bases at J, with 11 bases between. The germline CDR1 and CDR2 sequences are SQVTM and ANQGSEA. CDR3 residues: CSVEAAAGNEQFF. CDR3 DNA sequence: TGCAGCGTTGAAGCGGCGGCGGGGAATGAGCAGTTCTTC.

The chain has TRBV27 and TRBJ2-1; D ambiguous. With 5 bases removed from V and 10 bases from J, the gap between germline ends came to 15 bases. The CDR3 is 13 amino acids. CDR1 and CDR2 from the germline V gene are MNHEY and SMNVEV (reference sequence). The chain's CDR3 is CASSASTQVEQFF. The CDR3 nucleotides read TGTGCCAGCAGTGCCTCCACGCAGGTGGAGCAGTTCTTC.

The rearrangement uses TRBV11-3 and TRBJ2-3; D not certain. This CDR3 spans 15 amino acids. Germline CDR1 is SGHNT and CDR2 is YENEEA. V lost 0 bases to trimming and J lost 8 bases, with 15 bases between them. CDR3 protein: CASSLDFSSQSTQYF. DNA for the CDR3: TGTGCCAGCAGCTTAGATTTTAGTTCTCAGAGTACGCAGTATTTT.